The TCR beta chain described here comes from a study of blood T cell repertoires in COVID-19. The wider study: Italy, Spain and the United States were the sources of the convalescent and acute COVID-19 samples. T cells, B-cell-depleted T cells, or PBMCs supplied cDNA or gDNA.

Clones were sequenced by immunoSEQ multiplex PCR, and TCRdb holds only the in-frame ones, with some missing. The sample carries about 270,000 clones, about 87% recorded once. Individuals drawn from 24 US areas were roughly 18 to 95 years old. This clone was detected only a few times. J lost 3 bases, V lost 4 bases, and 10 bases had no gene match. Germline-derived CDR1 and CDR2 are MGHRA and YSYEKL. The CDR3 sequence is 17 residues long. The rearrangement uses TRBV4-1 and TRBJ1-4; 8 nucleotides align to TRBD1. Sequences were obtained from PBMCs or T cells enriched from blood (not recorded which). This receptor was identified in a woman between 45 and 60 years old who had recovered from COVID-19. The CDR3 nucleotides are TGCGCCAGCAGCCCACTAGGGACAGGCGGTGCTAATGAAAAACTGTTTTTT. Residues: CASSPLGTGGANEKLFF.